These T cell receptor beta chains were read from a single sample in a study of cytomegalovirus exposure and HLA in healthy donors. TCRdb's table, derived via immunoSEQ multiplex PCR, lists solely in-frame clones and lacks some. The sample holds around 180,000 clones; 81% are singletons and the top ten take 1.5% to 2%. Sequenced: PBMCs. The source is a man aged 18 to 29 in good health and CMV-seronegative. The CDR3 runs from the conserved cysteine through the conserved F or W.

TRBV5-4,TRBJ2-7,CASSLRSSYEQYF
TRBV9,TRBJ2-5,CASGRGGNDETQYF
TRBV4-2,TRBJ2-5,CASSQEGGDPQETQYF
TRBV9,TRBJ2-1,CASSVVSGSSYNEQFF
TRBV9,TRBJ2-2,CASSISPGVGTGELFF
TRBV19,TRBJ1-1,CASSIDAGENTEAFF
TRBV6-6,TRBJ2-2,CASTVGQITGELFF
TRBV7-9,TRBJ1-1,CASSSAGTGNPGTEAFF
TRBV21-1,TRBJ2-5,CASTLKPRGVRETQYF
TRBV9,TRBJ2-3,CASSPTRDTQYF
TRBV5-1,TRBJ2-3,CASSLGGVGDTQYF
TRBV2,TRBJ1-6,CASSAGAGVNNSPLHF
TRBV9,TRBJ1-1,CASSVGGGDTEAFF
TRBV7-9,TRBJ2-5,CASSSQGTETQYF
TRBV19,TRBJ1-1,CASSIDQDRQNTEAFF
TRBV27,TRBJ1-2,CASSLSRGIYGYTF
TRBV18,TRBJ2-7,CASSPNSGGTDEQYF
TRBV5-4,TRBJ2-3,CASSLRREVTDTQYF
TRBV5-4,TRBJ1-5,CASSLRGGNQPQHF
TRBV4-3,TRBJ1-5,CASSQEAGTGRLLWPQHF
TRBV12-5,TRBJ1-5,CASGFRSSQPQHF
TRBV10-3,TRBJ2-3,CATHSRVDTDTQYF
TRBV6-4,TRBJ2-1,CASSNSQGGEQFF
TRBV11-2,TRBJ2-7,CASTLGQSTIYEQYF
TRBV29-1,TRBJ2-1,CSVRGGSYNEQFF
TRBV10-3,TRBJ1-3,CAISETVSGNTIYF
TRBV5-4,TRBJ2-5,CASSPGTSSSSETQYF
TRBV7-6,TRBJ1-2,CASSPRGGTNYGYTF
TRBV30,TRBJ1-5,CAWSGRTDQPQHF
TRBV4-1,TRBJ1-3,CASSRPGGRMGSGNTIYF
TRBV9,TRBJ1-2,CASSVDPGQAYGYTF
TRBV15,TRBJ2-7,CATSRSFLTSASEQYF
TRBV6-5,TRBJ1-5,CASARGQGNQPQHF
TRBV5-4,TRBJ1-2,CASSLDGKGDYTF
TRBV10-3,TRBJ2-4,CAISEVIAGGRNIQYF
TRBV27,TRBJ2-1,CASSLQLGGGGSSYNEQFF
TRBV11-3,TRBJ2-7,CASSLEYSYEQYF
TRBV2,TRBJ2-5,CASSLTGGRGETQYF
TRBV7-2,TRBJ1-3,CASSFETGVGNTIYF
TRBV6-5,TRBJ1-1,CASSYSRQVHTEAFF
TRBV7-6,TRBJ2-7,CASSLVERPYEQYF
TRBV5-8,TRBJ2-3,CASSLRRVSGRSTDTQYF
TRBV30,TRBJ2-2,CAWSQGQGADTGELFF
TRBV5-1,TRBJ1-1,CASSLGGVRSTEAFF
TRBV4-3,TRBJ2-4,CASSQGGLAGGSKNIQYF
TRBV28,TRBJ1-5,CAAKAQNQPQHF
TRBV7-3,TRBJ2-2,CASSLKLNTGELFF
TRBV6-4,TRBJ2-3,CASSPGRASTQYF
TRBV2,TRBJ2-1,CAGRSTSGGSGPYNEQFF
TRBV6-5,TRBJ2-5,CASLPQWEQEETQYF
TRBV7-2,TRBJ2-4,CASSLAAGGLDIQYF
TRBV11-2,TRBJ2-5,CASSLGSEETQYF
TRBV5-1,TRBJ2-3,CASSLGVIEGTDTQYF